The 5 T cell receptor beta chains listed next were all sequenced from one sample in a study of cytomegalovirus exposure and HLA in healthy donors. Libraries were prepared by immunoSEQ multiplex PCR; TCRdb keeps only in-frame clonotypes and omits some of them. The sample records around 260,000 clones, about 92% being singletons. Sequencing was done on a sample of PBMCs. These receptors were collected from a woman in her twenties or thirties in good health and CMV-seronegative.

The V call is TRBV6-5, the J call TRBJ2-5; no firm D call. The CDR3 has 13 residues. CDR1 is MNHEY, CDR2 SVGAGI, per germline. Trimming pared 0 bases from V and 4 bases from J, leaving 6 bases between. The CDR3 region is CASSYSPRETQYF. DNA of the CDR3: TGTGCCAGCAGTTACTCGCCGCGAGAGACCCAGTACTTC.

The V call is TRBV5-6, the J call TRBJ2-7; TRBD2 might be the D (5 bases). The length of the CDR3 is 17 residues. V gave up 5 bases and J gave up 0 bases, with 21 bases separating them. Germline CDR1 is SGHDT and CDR2 is YYEEEE. CDR3 amino acids: CASSSDGITLSSYEQYF. The CDR3 coding sequence is TGTGCCAGCAGTTCCGACGGGATAACCTTAAGCTCCTACGAGCAGTACTTC.

This rearrangement joins TRBV7-9 to TRBJ2-1; 7 bases align to TRBD2. Germline loops: CDR1 SEHNR, CDR2 FQNEAQ (reference sequence). CDR3 length: 14 amino acids. V shed 0 bases and J 7 bases; nucleotides not matched to a gene: 3. CDR3 nucleotide sequence: TGTGCCAGCAGCTTAGCTCTGCGGGAGAATGAGCAGTTCTTC. Protein: CASSLALRENEQFF. Using reference TRBV7-9 and TRBJ2-1 for the parts outside the CDR3, the full variable domain is DTGVSQNPRHKITKRGQNVTFRCDPISEHNRLYWYRQTLGQGPEFLTYFQNEAQLEKSRLLSDRFSAERPKGSFSTLEIQRTEQGDSAMYLCASSLALRENEQFFGPGTRLTVL.

The chain has TRBV4-3 and TRBJ1-1; D is perhaps TRBD1 (6 bases). V lost 0 bases and J lost 2, with 19 bases in between. Per the germline V gene, CDR1 is LGHNA and CDR2 is YSLEER. The CDR3 runs 18 residues. CDR3 protein: CASSQETGTFLGNTEAFF. CDR3 DNA: TGCGCCAGCAGCCAAGAAACAGGGACGTTTTTGGGTAACACTGAAGCTTTCTTT.

The rearrangement links TRBV9 to TRBJ1-1, with 8 bases fitting TRBD1. Germline values: CDR1 SGDLS, CDR2 YYNGEE. Germline trimming cut 3 bases from V and 1 base from J; bases unmatched to any gene: 8. The CDR3 sequence is 16 residues long. The chain's CDR3 is CASSATNRGTNTEAFF. The DNA of the CDR3 is TGTGCCAGCAGCGCGACTAACAGGGGGACGAACACTGAAGCTTTCTTT.